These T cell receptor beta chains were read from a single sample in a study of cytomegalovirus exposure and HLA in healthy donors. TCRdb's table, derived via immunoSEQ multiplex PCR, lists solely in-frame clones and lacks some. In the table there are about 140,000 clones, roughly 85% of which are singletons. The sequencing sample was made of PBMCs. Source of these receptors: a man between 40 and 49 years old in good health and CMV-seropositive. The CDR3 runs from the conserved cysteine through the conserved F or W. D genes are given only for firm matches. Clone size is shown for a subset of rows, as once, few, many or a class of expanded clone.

TGTGCCAGCACCGAGCTAATAGGGGGGGGGAGCTACACCTTC	CASTELIGGGSYTF	TRBV6-1	NA	TRBJ1-2	NA
TGTGCCAGCAGTGATACTAGCTACAATGAGCAGTTCTTC	CASSDTSYNEQFF	TRBV25-1	NA	TRBJ2-1	NA
TGTGCCAGCAGCATTAGCGGGAGGGGCGAGTACAATGAGCAGTTCTTC	CASSISGRGEYNEQFF	TRBV11-2	NA	TRBJ2-1	TRBD2
TGTGCCATCAGGGTTGACAGCGAGAGGACTGAAGCTTTCTTT	CAIRVDSERTEAFF	TRBV10-3	NA	TRBJ1-1	NA
TGTGCCAGCATCGTGACTGGAACCTACGAGCAGTACTTC	CASIVTGTYEQYF	TRBV28	NA	TRBJ2-7	NA
TGTGCCAGTAGTTTCTTTGGCGGGAGGGAGAACACCGGGGAGCTGTTTTTT	CASSFFGGRENTGELFF	TRBV19	once	TRBJ2-2	TRBD2
TGTGCCATCAGTGTCGGGCCCCGGGACAGGGGAGATGAGCAGTTCTTC	CAISVGPRDRGDEQFF	TRBV10-3	NA	TRBJ2-1	TRBD1
TGTGCCAGCAGCCAGCTAACCGGACAGTACGACAATGAGCAGTTCTTC	CASSQLTGQYDNEQFF	TRBV4-2	NA	TRBJ2-1	NA
TGTGCCAGCACCCAGTCGCTAGCGGGAGACGAGCAGTACTTC	CASTQSLAGDEQYF	TRBV6-1	NA	TRBJ2-7	TRBD2
TGTGCCAGCAGTGAAATTGGGACAGGGAAAGGTCAGCCCCAGCATTTT	CASSEIGTGKGQPQHF	TRBV6-1	few	TRBJ1-5	TRBD1
TGTGCCAGCAGTGACCGGAATGAGCAGTTCTTC	CASSDRNEQFF	TRBV6-1	NA	TRBJ2-1	NA
TGCAGCGCCGAAAGCACAGACAAACCCTACGAGCAGTACTTC	CSAESTDKPYEQYF	TRBV29-1	NA	TRBJ2-7	NA
TGTGCCAGCAGGGCTAGCGGGAGGGGCGACGAGCAGTACTTC	CASRASGRGDEQYF	TRBV6-5	NA	TRBJ2-7	TRBD2
TGTGCCATCAGTGACCCGTTGACAGAGACCTCCGGCTACACCTTC	CAISDPLTETSGYTF	TRBV10-3	NA	TRBJ1-2	NA
TGTGCCAGCAGCTTGGGGGTGTACAGGGTGGACACTGAAGCTTTCTTT	CASSLGVYRVDTEAFF	TRBV5-4	NA	TRBJ1-1	NA
TGTGCCAGCTCACTGTTCGGGACAGCCCGCGTAGAGTCACCCCTCCACTTT	CASSLFGTARVESPLHF	TRBV18	NA	TRBJ1-6	TRBD1
TGTGCCAGCAGCTTGGTTGGGGGGGCAACTAATGAAAAACTGTTTTTT	CASSLVGGATNEKLFF	TRBV5-6	NA	TRBJ1-4	NA
TGTGCCAGCAGCCATCCCCCGCAGCGGGAGAATTCCTACAATGAGCAGTTCTTC	CASSHPPQRENSYNEQFF	TRBV4-2	few	TRBJ2-1	TRBD2
TGTGCCAGCAGCTTAATGCATACTGGGCCCCGAGGAGGGGAGCAGTACTTC	CASSLMHTGPRGGEQYF	TRBV7-3	NA	TRBJ2-7	NA
TGTGCCAGCAGCCCGTGGGGGACTAGCGGACACACAGATACGCAGTATTTT	CASSPWGTSGHTDTQYF	TRBV7-2	NA	TRBJ2-3	TRBD2
TGCGCCAGCAGCTCCAGGACAAGCCAAGAGACCCAGTACTTC	CASSSRTSQETQYF	TRBV5-1	once	TRBJ2-5	NA
TGTGCCTGGAGTGTAAAAGGGGCCTATGGCTACACCTTC	CAWSVKGAYGYTF	TRBV30	NA	TRBJ1-2	NA
TGTGCCAGCGGGCAAACACAGGTTGTGGGCTCACCCCTCCACTTT	CASGQTQVVGSPLHF	TRBV27	NA	TRBJ1-6	NA
TGCGCCAGCAGCTCCACCCCACAGGGGGCGAACACTGAAGCTTTCTTT	CASSSTPQGANTEAFF	TRBV5-1	NA	TRBJ1-1	TRBD1
TGTGCCAGCAGCGTAGCTAGTCGTTTCAATGAGCAGTTCTTC	CASSVASRFNEQFF	TRBV9	NA	TRBJ2-1	NA
TGTGCCAGCAGCAAGGACAGGGTAATTCAGCCCCAGCATTTT	CASSKDRVIQPQHF	TRBV5-5	NA	TRBJ1-5	TRBD1
TGTGCCAGCAGCTTAGGACAGGGTGGAAGGGAAAAACTGTTTTTT	CASSLGQGGREKLFF	TRBV7-6	NA	TRBJ1-4	TRBD1
TGTGCCAGCAGTGAAGTGAGGGCAGATACGCAGTATTTT	CASSEVRADTQYF	TRBV2	NA	TRBJ2-3	NA
TGCGCCAGCAGCTCAGCCGGGACAGATACCGGGGAGCTGTTTTTT	CASSSAGTDTGELFF	TRBV5-1	once	TRBJ2-2	TRBD1
TGTGCCAGCAGCTTAGGCCCGGGTGGTTTCGCTGAAGCTTTCTTT	CASSLGPGGFAEAFF	TRBV11-3	NA	TRBJ1-1	NA
TGCGCCAGCAGCTTGGGCCAGGGGGACGGCTACACCTTC	CASSLGQGDGYTF	TRBV5-1	NA	TRBJ1-2	TRBD1
TGTGCCAGCAGCCCTGAACTAGCGGGAGTATACATTCAGTACTTC	CASSPELAGVYIQYF	TRBV4-2	NA	TRBJ2-4	TRBD2
TGTGCCAGCAGCCAATCCGGCAGAGCGAATGAAAAACTGTTTTTT	CASSQSGRANEKLFF	TRBV16	NA	TRBJ1-4	NA
TGTGCCAGCAGTTTAGTGGGAGGAGACACTGAAGCTTTCTTT	CASSLVGGDTEAFF	TRBV27	NA	TRBJ1-1	NA
TGTGCCAGCAGTTTCCCCGGGACAGGGGCCCTTGATAAAGCTTTCTTT	CASSFPGTGALDKAFF	TRBV28	NA	TRBJ1-1	TRBD1
TGTGCCAGCAGTGCATTCTCGGACAGGGGTTCCTACGAGCAGTACTTC	CASSAFSDRGSYEQYF	TRBV6-1	NA	TRBJ2-7	TRBD1
TGTGCCAGCCGGGATAGCGGTACCCTGGGGGAGACCCAGTACTTC	CASRDSGTLGETQYF	TRBV5-4	NA	TRBJ2-5	NA
TGCGCCAGCAGTCAGCCCGGGACAGGGGGCGGGAATGAAAAACTGTTTTTT	CASSQPGTGGGNEKLFF	TRBV23-1	NA	TRBJ1-4	TRBD1
TGTGCCAGCTCAGGCCCCGGAAACACCATATATTTT	CASSGPGNTIYF	TRBV18	NA	TRBJ1-3	NA
TGTGCCAGCAGTCCCATACCATCTGGGACTAGCGGGGGTAACAATGAGCAGTTCTTC	CASSPIPSGTSGGNNEQFF	TRBV27	once	TRBJ2-1	TRBD2
TGTGCCAGCAGTGGTAGCGGGTTCGATGGCTACACCTTC	CASSGSGFDGYTF	TRBV2	NA	TRBJ1-2	NA
TGTGCCAGCAGCTCCCGGCAGCGAGAGACCCAGTACTTC	CASSSRQRETQYF	TRBV7-2	NA	TRBJ2-5	NA
TGTGCCAGCAGTTTTACAGGGGATGAGCAGTTCTTC	CASSFTGDEQFF	TRBV6-1	NA	TRBJ2-1	TRBD1
TGTGCCAGCGGAGCCGACAGGGGCGACGAGCAGTACTTC	CASGADRGDEQYF	TRBV9	NA	TRBJ2-7	TRBD1
TGTGCCAGCAATTTCAGGTTCGACACTGAAGCTTTCTTT	CASNFRFDTEAFF	TRBV6-6	once	TRBJ1-1	NA
TGTGCCAGCAGTGAAGTTGCGGCGATGTGGGAAAAACTGTTTTTT	CASSEVAAMWEKLFF	TRBV2	NA	TRBJ1-4	NA